This T cell receptor beta chain was identified during a study of CD8+ T cells in alopecia areata. In its sample, this clone was seen once. V was pared by 8 bases and J by 4 bases, with 11 bases between. This CDR3 has 12 amino acids. The germline CDR1 and CDR2 sequences are SGHVS and FQNEAQ. Extraction of RNA preceded its reverse transcription into cDNA, which served as the sequencing template. Clones were sequenced by immunoSEQ multiplex PCR, and TCRdb holds only the in-frame ones, with some missing. The table shows 150,000 to 200,000 clones, with 67% occurring only once. This material consisted of CD8+ T cells sorted from blood, taken at week 0. The V gene is TRBV7-8, the J gene TRBJ1-1; the D gene is possibly TRBD1 (6 bases). The receptor was isolated from a human donor with alopecia areata. CDR3 sequence: CASRLGATEAFF. The CDR3 DNA reads TGTGCCAGCCGTCTGGGGGCCACTGAAGCTTTCTTT. Filled out from reference TRBV7-8 and TRBJ1-1, the complete variable domain reads GAGVSQSPRYKVAKRGQDVALRCDPISGHVSLFWYQQALGQGPEFLTYFQNEAQLDKSGLPSDRFFAERPEGSVSTLKIQRTQQEDSAVYLCASRLGATEAFFGQGTRLTVV.